These T cell receptor beta chains were read from a single sample in a study of T-cell reconstitution after alpha-beta-depleted transplantation in children. TCRdb reprocessed the PCR reads via MiXCR and lists one record per CDR3 protein. The sample records 600,000 to 700,000 distinct CDR3 sequences, around 13% being singletons. Here the sequenced sample was PBMCs, taken before TCRalphabeta/CD19-depleted stem cell transplant. Source of these receptors: a girl under 10 years old with congenital amegakaryocytic thrombocytopenia, due to receive a stem cell transplant. The CDR3 runs from the conserved cysteine through the conserved F or W. A D gene is named only where the DNA matches it firmly. Clone size is stated in some rows and not others, as once, few, many or a class when expanded.

j_call | v_call | clone_size | d_call | cdr3_aa | cdr3_nt
TRBJ1-1 | TRBV20-1 | few | TRBD1 | CSACLTGWGTEAFF | TGCAGTGCTTGCTTGACAGGGTGGGGCACTGAAGCTTTCTTT
TRBJ2-2 | TRBV20-1 | many | NA | CSARDGTGELFF | TGCAGTGCTAGAGATGGCACCGGGGAGCTGTTTTTT
TRBJ1-5 | TRBV27 | few | TRBD1 | CASEKRTGTQPQHF | TGTGCCAGCGAAAAACGGACAGGTACTCAGCCCCAGCATTTT
TRBJ2-1 | TRBV10-3 | few | TRBD1 | CATYSANRGNEQFF | TGTGCCACCTACTCGGCAAACAGGGGCAATGAGCAGTTCTTC
TRBJ2-6 | TRBV20-1 | many | NA | CSATAGDSGANVLTF | TGCAGTGCTACGGCAGGGGATTCTGGGGCCAACGTCCTGACTTTC
TRBJ2-1 | TRBV7-9 | few | TRBD2 | CASRWTSGYNEQFF | TGTGCCAGCAGGTGGACTAGCGGGTACAATGAGCAGTTCTTC
TRBJ2-6 | TRBV5-4 | few | NA | CASSLSRSGFRSSGANVLTF | TGTGCCAGCAGCTTGTCGAGGTCGGGGTTCAGGAGCTCTGGGGCCAACGTCCTGACTTTC
TRBJ2-3 | TRBV29-1 | NA | TRBD1 | CSVAGGTGYTDTQYF | TGCAGCGTTGCCGGCGGGACAGGGTATACAGATACGCAGTATTTT
TRBJ2-5 | TRBV7-7 | NA | NA | CASSALALPETQYF | TGTGCCAGCAGCGCACTAGCACTACCAGAGACCCAGTACTTC
TRBJ2-7 | TRBV6-5 | NA | TRBD2 | CASSRTRITGTSGRPYEQYF | TGTGCCAGCAGCCGTACCCGAATTACCGGGACTAGCGGGAGGCCATACGAGCAGTACTTC
TRBJ2-7 | TRBV12-3/TRBV12-4 | few | TRBD2 | CASSEIGTSYEQYF | TGTGCCAGCAGTGAGATAGGGACTAGCTACGAGCAGTACTTC
TRBJ2-1 | TRBV7-3 | NA | TRBD2 | CASSRNPPGGYNEQFF | TGTGCCAGCAGTCGGAATCCCCCGGGAGGGTATAATGAGCAGTTCTTC
TRBJ2-6 | TRBV2 | NA | TRBD1 | CASTSGQSFSGANVLTF | TGTGCCAGCACTTCGGGACAGTCGTTCTCTGGGGCCAACGTCCTGACTTTC
TRBJ1-4 | TRBV12-3/TRBV12-4 | many | NA | CASSAWGVDGKLFF | TGTGCCAGCAGTGCCTGGGGTGTTGACGGAAAACTGTTTTTT
TRBJ2-7 | TRBV5-1 | many | TRBD1 | CASKTDREYEQYF | TGCGCCAGCAAGACGGACAGGGAATACGAGCAGTACTTC
TRBJ2-2 | TRBV20-1 | once | NA | CSAREETGELFF | TGCAGTGCTAGAGAGGAAACCGGGGAGCTGTTTTTT
TRBJ2-2 | TRBV27 | many | NA | CASSVIGAANTGELFF | TGTGCCAGCAGCGTGATAGGGGCAGCGAACACCGGGGAGCTGTTTTTT
TRBJ1-5 | TRBV5-5 | NA | TRBD1 | CASSRGQGIQPQHF | TGTGCCAGCAGCAGAGGACAGGGTATCCAGCCCCAGCATTTT
TRBJ1-6 | TRBV10-3 | NA | TRBD1 | CATGGDRASPLHF | TGTGCCACCGGGGGGGACAGGGCCTCACCCCTCCACTTT
TRBJ2-1 | TRBV20-1 | many | TRBD1 | CSALDRDYNEQFF | TGCAGTGCTCTCGACAGGGACTACAATGAGCAGTTCTTC
TRBJ2-2 | TRBV12-3/TRBV12-4 | NA | NA | CASSRRPGTGELFF | TGTGCCAGCAGTCGTCGTCCAGGGACCGGGGAGCTGTTTTTT
TRBJ2-1 | TRBV20-1 | few | NA | CSAKRVTEARDRTFDNEQFF | TGCAGTGCCAAAAGAGTTACGGAAGCGAGAGATCGAACCTTTGACAATGAGCAGTTCTTC
TRBJ2-3 | TRBV28 | many | NA | CASTGETPSTDTQYF | TGTGCCAGCACTGGGGAGACACCAAGCACAGATACGCAGTATTTT
TRBJ2-3 | TRBV10-1 | many | TRBD2 | CASRPSGRTDTQYF | TGCGCCAGCAGGCCTAGCGGGAGGACAGATACGCAGTATTTT
TRBJ2-3 | TRBV28 | many | TRBD2 | CASQGLADTDTQYF | TGTGCCAGCCAAGGACTAGCGGACACAGATACGCAGTATTTT
TRBJ2-1 | TRBV11-2 | NA | TRBD2 | CASSSTGLAETEQFF | TGTGCCAGCAGCTCGACGGGACTAGCGGAGACTGAGCAGTTCTTC
TRBJ1-1 | TRBV5-1 | NA | NA | CASSFQSGRLNTEAFF | TGCGCCAGCAGCTTTCAGTCCGGCAGACTGAACACTGAAGCTTTCTTT
TRBJ2-1 | TRBV20-1 | few | TRBD1 | CSARDRVRGRLSNEQFF | TGCAGTGCTAGAGATCGTGTCAGGGGGCGACTTAGCAATGAGCAGTTCTTC
TRBJ2-1 | TRBV5-1 | NA | NA | CGSTDYNEQFF | TGCGGCAGCACTGACTACAATGAGCAGTTCTTC
TRBJ2-2 | TRBV7-9 | many | TRBD2 | CASSSIDSGSKGGELFF | TGTGCCAGCAGCTCAATTGATAGCGGGAGTAAAGGCGGGGAGCTGTTTTTT
TRBJ2-3 | TRBV20-1 | many | TRBD2 | CSAPLAGASTDTQYF | TGCAGTGCTCCCCTAGCGGGGGCCTCCACAGATACGCAGTATTTT
TRBJ2-7 | TRBV12-3/TRBV12-4 | NA | NA | CASSSYSGSYEQYF | TGTGCCAGCAGTTCCTATAGCGGCTCCTACGAGCAGTACTTC
TRBJ2-1 | TRBV20-1 | many | TRBD2 | CSALGLAGEQFF | TGCAGTGCCTTGGGACTAGCGGGAGAGCAGTTCTTC
TRBJ2-3 | TRBV20-1 | few | NA | CSAPPLGQPDTQYF | TGCAGTGCTCCCCCCCTGGGACAACCAGATACGCAGTATTTT
TRBJ2-5 | TRBV20-1 | many | TRBD2 | CSAKGGQTQYF | TGCAGTGCTAAGGGAGGGCAGACCCAGTACTTC
TRBJ2-1 | TRBV7-2 | many | NA | CASSHTGEQFF | TGTGCCAGCAGTCATACGGGGGAGCAGTTCTTC
TRBJ2-2 | TRBV5-1 | few | TRBD2 | CASSSPGTSGGTGELFF | TGCGCCAGCAGTTCTCCCGGGACTAGCGGGGGCACCGGGGAGCTGTTTTTT
TRBJ2-1 | TRBV20-1 | few | TRBD2 | CSAGGLVQRGGRANEQFF | TGCAGTGCTGGCGGACTTGTTCAGCGGGGGGGGAGGGCCAATGAGCAGTTCTTC
TRBJ2-5 | TRBV20-1 | many | TRBD2 | CSAIIGAWSSGSLETQYF | TGCAGTGCTATTATAGGGGCTTGGTCTAGCGGGAGTCTGGAGACCCAGTACTTC
TRBJ2-3 | TRBV9 | NA | TRBD2 | CASSPTLAGRTDTQYF | TGTGCCAGCAGCCCCACACTAGCGGGCCGCACAGATACGCAGTATTTT
TRBJ2-7 | TRBV5-1 | many | TRBD1 | CASSLGDRGTSYEQYF | TGCGCCAGCAGCTTGGGAGACAGGGGGACAAGCTACGAGCAGTACTTC
TRBJ1-2 | TRBV6-1 | few | TRBD1 | CASSATGVYGYTF | TGTGCCAGCAGCGCTACAGGGGTCTATGGCTACACCTTC
TRBJ2-3 | TRBV29-1 | many | NA | CSVVSPTDTQYF | TGCAGCGTTGTTAGTCCCACAGATACGCAGTATTTT
TRBJ1-1 | TRBV29-1 | many | NA | CRVEGMNTEAFF | TGCAGAGTCGAGGGGATGAACACTGAAGCTTTCTTT
TRBJ2-1 | TRBV11-1 | few | NA | CASSRVLGAVSYNEQFF | TGTGCCAGCAGCCGGGTATTGGGAGCGGTCTCCTACAATGAGCAGTTCTTC
TRBJ2-7 | TRBV12-3/TRBV12-4 | few | TRBD2 | CASSPSGRWYEQYF | TGTGCCAGCAGTCCTAGCGGGAGGTGGTACGAGCAGTACTTC
TRBJ1-4 | TRBV6-5 | NA | NA | CASSYTRTLATNEKLFF | TGTGCCAGCAGTTACACGAGAACATTAGCAACTAATGAAAAACTGTTTTTT
TRBJ1-2 | TRBV5-1 | few | NA | CASSSTKTGYYGYTF | TGCGCCAGCAGCTCCACAAAAACAGGGTACTATGGCTACACCTTC
TRBJ2-1 | TRBV7-2 | many | NA | CASSPLVGSYNEQFF | TGTGCCAGCAGCCCCCTGGTCGGCTCCTACAATGAGCAGTTCTTC
TRBJ2-1 | TRBV11-2 | few | NA | CASSLGPGSNNEQFF | TGTGCCAGCAGCTTAGGACCGGGTTCCAACAATGAGCAGTTCTTC